This record covers a single T cell receptor (beta chain). Its matching antigen is unknown. Added to each PCR by spiking were synthetic TCR analog templates. Repertoires were generated with immunoSEQ multiplex PCR, while TCRdb's copy carries only in-frame clones and drops some. The sample comprises around 70,000 clones, 84% of which are singletons, and roughly 8.3% rests with the top ten. Time point defined: pretreatment peripheral blood. Each patient's cancer was a locally advanced or metastatic urothelial carcinoma. The record originates from a study of PD-L1 blockade in urothelial cancer. Looking at the study overall: Samples of blood were analyzed 3 weeks (second dose) and 6 weeks after treatment start. Study-level findings and limits: Below-median pretreatment blood TCR clonality was associated with improved progression-free and overall survival.

CDR3 length: 16 amino acids. From germline, CDR1 is MGHRA and CDR2 YSYEKL. J gave up 4 bases and V 1 base, and 10 bases lay outside the gene matches. The chain employs TRBV4-1 and TRBJ2-7; the match to TRBD2 covers 7 bases. The sample in question was PBMCs, obtained around atezolizumab (anti-PD-L1) treatment. This TCR was recovered from a woman in her 70s with urothelial cancer. The CDR3 region has the DNA TGCGCCAGCAGCCAAGGGGTTGCTAGCGGAAGATACGAGCAGTACTTC. Translated, it gives CASSQGVASGRYEQYF.